This TCR beta chain comes out of a study of blood T cell repertoires in COVID-19. Turning to the study itself: Samples of COVID-19 (acute and convalescent) were obtained from the United States, Italy and Spain. Nucleic acid was either cDNA or gDNA, and it came from T cells, B-cell-depleted T cells, or PBMCs.

It was during active infection that Seattle patients were enrolled and then longitudinally followed. Germline V gene data show CDR1 as SNHLY and CDR2 as FYNNEI. J was trimmed by 7 bases and V by 6 bases; bases with no gene match: 11. This CDR3 contains 14 residues. Original data processing: The authors estimated nucleated cell counts from reference gene primer amplification. Some clones are missing from TCRdb's copy, which holds only in-frame ones; the method was immunoSEQ multiplex PCR. That table is the source of V, J and clone size, and D and trimming were worked out from the DNA. The sample comprises about 230,000 clones, 65% to 90% of which are singletons, and around 10% rests with the top ten.

The sequenced sample was peripheral blood. The gene calls are TRBV2 and TRBJ1-1, with TRBD1 matching 7 bases. The receptor was isolated from a man in his forties or fifties with COVID-19, enrolled during active disease. The CDR3 region has the DNA TGTGCCAGCAGGGGATGGGACAGCAGCTATGAAGCTTTCTTT. It is translated as CASRGWDSSYEAFF.